The sequence of this T cell receptor beta chain was determined in a study of human T cells and chemical hapten exposure (dated by TCRdb to 2020 to 2023). For context, the study as a whole: Libraries were pooled for sequencing, and variation in per-sample TCR yields was attributed mainly to small differences in library volumes within the pool. The study tracked peripheral blood TCR repertoire changes in vivo during primary and secondary sensitization to the hapten diphenylcyclopropenone (DPC) in alopecia patients. Each blood RNA sample was used to sequence both TCR alpha and TCR beta chains.

This clonotype was counted only a few times. Its recognized antigen is unknown. The input lacks base qualities; no much larger clone sits a single base away. Points the paper makes about the study in general: Repeated subsampling changed both the strength of the expansion versus patch-test correlation and the threshold at which that correlation became significant. No change with DPC sensitization was found in the number of TCRs above 1 in 1000 frequency, and no evidence of global repertoire structure alterations was found.

Total RNA was isolated from unfractionated whole blood collected in Tempus Blood RNA tubes. Roughly 5 healthy volunteers were used as TCR sequencing controls and were bled at day 0, 2 weeks and 6 weeks. Preparation of the library involved 5' RACE. Sequencing relied on an Illumina MiSeq. During library preparation, unique molecular identifiers were attached to individual cDNA molecules so that TCRs could be counted in a quantitative, reproducible way. The paper's processing steps were these. Samples had a median of approximately 93,000 TCRs, with a range from roughly 20,000 to 700,000. The Decombinator software suite was used to annotate V, J and CDR3 in the TCR reads. For PS versus PT1 abundance plots, all samples were subsampled to the same number of TCRs (28,000). Expanded TCRs were defined as absent before sensitization and observed at least eight times at the 2-week time point. The public reads were reprocessed in TCRdb via fastp at Q25 and MiXCR, keeping in-frame beta chains. Each entry is one CDR3 protein sequence, shown with its most common DNA and genes. What appears here as the V and J calls and clone size reflects TCRdb's work, not the paper's. The sample table records over 95,000 distinct CDR3 sequences; 19% of these occur just once. Together, the top ten hold 2.5% to 3% of the sample.

This sequence was found in a human donor in good health.

The DNA is as follows: TGTGCCAGAAGCTTTCCGAGCGGGAGACTGGGGGATACGCAGTATTTT. This sequence encodes CARSFPSGRLGDTQYF. The chain is encoded by TRBV5-3 joined to TRBJ2-3; 8 bases in the middle match TRBD2. TRBV5-3 is an ORF, and what it does is uncertain. From V the trimming removes 2 bases and from J it removes 6 bases, while the gene matches leave 11 bases of the junction unaccounted for. Spanning cysteine to phenylalanine, the CDR3 consists of 16 amino acids. Solely the CDR3 DNA is kept, with 48 bases framed from the first base.